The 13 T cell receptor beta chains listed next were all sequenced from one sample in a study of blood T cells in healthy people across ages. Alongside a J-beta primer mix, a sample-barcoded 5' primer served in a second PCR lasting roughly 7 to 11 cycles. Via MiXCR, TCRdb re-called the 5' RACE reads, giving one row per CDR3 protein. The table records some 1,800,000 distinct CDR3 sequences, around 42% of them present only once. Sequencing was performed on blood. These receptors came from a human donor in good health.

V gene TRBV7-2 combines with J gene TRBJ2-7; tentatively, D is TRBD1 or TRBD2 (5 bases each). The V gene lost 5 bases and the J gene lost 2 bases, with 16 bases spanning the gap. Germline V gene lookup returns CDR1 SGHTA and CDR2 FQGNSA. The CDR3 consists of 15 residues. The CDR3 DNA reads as TGTGCCAGCAGCCCCCGGCAGGGAGTCGCCTACGAGCAGTACTTC. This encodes CASSPRQGVAYEQYF.

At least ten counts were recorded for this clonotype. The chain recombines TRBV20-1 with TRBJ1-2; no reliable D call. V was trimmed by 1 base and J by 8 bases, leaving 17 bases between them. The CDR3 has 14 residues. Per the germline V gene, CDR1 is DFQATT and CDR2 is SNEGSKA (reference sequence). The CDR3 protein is CSARVLSASVGYTF. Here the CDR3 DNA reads TGCAGTGCTAGAGTCCTATCCGCCTCCGTCGGCTACACCTTC.

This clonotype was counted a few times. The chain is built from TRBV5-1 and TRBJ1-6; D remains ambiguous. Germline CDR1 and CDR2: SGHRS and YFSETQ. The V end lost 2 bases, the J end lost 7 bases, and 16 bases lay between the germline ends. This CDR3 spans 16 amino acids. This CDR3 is CASSLIGSQRNSPLHF. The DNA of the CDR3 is TGCGCCAGCAGCTTAATAGGCTCCCAGAGAAATTCACCCCTCCACTTT.

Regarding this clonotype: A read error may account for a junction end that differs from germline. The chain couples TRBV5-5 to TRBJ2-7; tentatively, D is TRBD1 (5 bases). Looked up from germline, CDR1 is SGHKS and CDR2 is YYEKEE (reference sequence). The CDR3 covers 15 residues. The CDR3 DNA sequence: TGTGCCAGCAGCCTACCAGGGCTACCGGCCTACGGGCAGTACTTC. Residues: CASSLPGLPAYGQYF.

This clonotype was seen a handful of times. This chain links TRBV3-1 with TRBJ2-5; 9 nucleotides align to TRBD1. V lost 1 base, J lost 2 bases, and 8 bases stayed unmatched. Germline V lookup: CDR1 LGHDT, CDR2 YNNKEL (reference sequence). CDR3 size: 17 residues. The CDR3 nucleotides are TGTGCCAGCAGCCAAGCAAACAACAGGGGGCCTCAAGAGACCCAGTACTTC. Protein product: CASSQANNRGPQETQYF.

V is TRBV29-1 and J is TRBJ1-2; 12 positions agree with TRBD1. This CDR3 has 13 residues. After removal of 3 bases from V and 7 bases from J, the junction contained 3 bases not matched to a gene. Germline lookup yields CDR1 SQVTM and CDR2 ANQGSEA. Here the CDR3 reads CSVDGTGGSGYTF. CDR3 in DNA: TGCAGCGTTGACGGGACAGGGGGCTCTGGCTACACCTTC.

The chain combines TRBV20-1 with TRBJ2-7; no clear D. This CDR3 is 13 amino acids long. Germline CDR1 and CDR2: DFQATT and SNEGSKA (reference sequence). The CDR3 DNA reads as TGCACCCTGCTAAATACGACAAACTACGAGCAGTACTTC. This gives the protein CTLLNTTNYEQYF.

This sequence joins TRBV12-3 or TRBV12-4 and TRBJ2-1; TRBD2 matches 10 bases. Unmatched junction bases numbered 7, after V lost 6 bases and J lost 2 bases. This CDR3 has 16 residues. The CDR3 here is CASSSVAGGPYNEQFF. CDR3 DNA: TGTGCCAGCAGCTCAGTAGCGGGGGGCCCCTACAATGAGCAGTTCTTC.

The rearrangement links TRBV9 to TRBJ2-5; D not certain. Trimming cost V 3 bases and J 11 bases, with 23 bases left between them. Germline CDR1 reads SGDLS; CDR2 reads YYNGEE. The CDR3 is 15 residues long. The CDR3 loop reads CASSEHTGPYNEQYF. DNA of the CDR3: TGTGCCAGCAGCGAACACACCGGGCCCTACAATGAGCAGTACTTC.

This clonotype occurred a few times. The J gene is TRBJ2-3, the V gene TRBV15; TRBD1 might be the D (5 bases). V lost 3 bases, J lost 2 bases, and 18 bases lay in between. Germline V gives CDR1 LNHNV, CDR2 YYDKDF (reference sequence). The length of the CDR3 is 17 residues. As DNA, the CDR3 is TGTGCCACCAGCAGGGGCTTTACAGGTTCCTACACAGATACGCAGTATTTT. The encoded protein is CATSRGFTGSYTDTQYF.

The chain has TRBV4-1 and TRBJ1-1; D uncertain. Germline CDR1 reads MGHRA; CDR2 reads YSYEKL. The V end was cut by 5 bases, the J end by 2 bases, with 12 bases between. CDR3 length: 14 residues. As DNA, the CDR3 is TGCGCCAGCAGCGTGGCCAGGATAAACACTGAAGCTTTCTTT. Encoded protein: CASSVARINTEAFF.

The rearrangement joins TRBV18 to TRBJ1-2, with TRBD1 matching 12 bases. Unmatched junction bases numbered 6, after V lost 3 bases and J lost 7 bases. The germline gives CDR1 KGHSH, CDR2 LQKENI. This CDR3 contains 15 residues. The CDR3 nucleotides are TGTGCCAGCTCACCGGGGACAGGGGGCAGGTCTGGCTACACCTTC. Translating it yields CASSPGTGGRSGYTF.

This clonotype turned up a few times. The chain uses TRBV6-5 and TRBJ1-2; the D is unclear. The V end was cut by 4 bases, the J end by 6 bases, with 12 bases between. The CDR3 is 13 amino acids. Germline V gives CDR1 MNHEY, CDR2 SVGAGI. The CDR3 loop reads CASSSIDGNGYTF. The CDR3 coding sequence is TGTGCCAGCAGTTCTATCGACGGGAATGGCTACACCTTC.